This record looks at one T cell receptor (beta chain) sequence and its context. Its antigen is currently not known. Base qualities are not provided; no much larger clone lies one nucleotide away. Patients with a history of autoimmune disease or receiving systemic immunosuppression were excluded from the trial. Peripheral blood for TCR sequencing was drawn from every dose cohort at baseline, at cycle 4 day 1 and at cycle 7 day 1. The samples were drawn from a first-in-human, open-label, multicenter phase I dose-escalation trial of ivuxolimab. Adults with locally advanced or metastatic melanoma, renal cell carcinoma, hepatocellular carcinoma or head and neck squamous cell carcinoma were enrolled in the trial. CD4+ and CD8+ T cells were sorted separately from peripheral blood before TCR sequencing. These data originate in a study of OX40 agonist ivuxolimab in advanced cancers. Notes on the research overall: Ivuxolimab was an agonistic, fully human IgG2 monoclonal antibody directed against OX40 (CD134), a costimulatory receptor. Intravenous ivuxolimab was administered to patients every 2 weeks at six dose levels: 0.01, 0.1, 0.3, 1.5, 3 and 10 mg/kg. Of the 50 to 55 dose-escalation patients, hepatocellular carcinoma was present in approximately 20, melanoma in around 15, renal cell carcinoma in 9 and head and neck cancer in 9. The dose-escalation cohort was approximately 83% male with a mean age of about 60 years, ranging from roughly 20 to 80. Prior anti-PD-1, anti-PD-L1 or anti-CTLA-4 therapy was permitted, and checkpoint inhibitors had been received by 40% to 50% of dose-escalation patients. Three dose-escalation patients achieved partial responses, one with hepatocellular carcinoma and two with cutaneous melanoma. Peripheral TCRbeta sequencing aimed to test whether ivuxolimab altered TCR sequence diversity and caused clonal T-cell expansion. The monotherapy dose-escalation portion (N = 52 patients) of the phase I ivuxolimab trial is reported in the paper. Overall study results and their limits: At doses from 0.1 to 3.0 mg/kg, clonal expansion was seen in both CD4+ and CD8+ blood T cells between baseline and week 6. After ivuxolimab, CD8+ T cells had more expanded clones than CD4+ T cells on average. Antigen specificity was not determined for the clonally expanded peripheral T cells. Low levels of normalized T-cell clonal expansion were also seen in some nonresponding patients. In the 0.1-3.0 mg/kg groups, partial responders were among the patients with the lowest normalized peripheral clonal expansion, particularly in CD8+ T cells.

Inclusive of the bounding cysteine and phenylalanine, the CDR3 is 16 residues long. The retained sequence is limited to the CDR3, 48 bases, with the frame set at the first base. CDR1 is given as KGHSH and CDR2 as LQKENI, both from the germline V gene. The junction shows trimming of 9 bases on V and 7 bases on J, and the gene matches do not reach 19 bases of it. To sequence the TCRbeta CDR3 region, genomic DNA was isolated from the sorted cells. The immunoSEQ Assay was used to sequence the TCRbeta CDR3 regions. TCRdb mirrors the immuneACCESS table, restricted to in-frame sequences. Some clones are absent from its copies; in checked studies, under half trace to an unresolved V gene, and the reason for the others is unknown. The sample has about 70,000 clones on record, about 81% of them singletons. Roughly 4.7% of the sample is in the top ten clones.

The rearrangement joined TRBV18 to TRBJ1-1; 8 bases in between match TRBD1. The input for sequencing was CD4+ or CD8+ T cells sorted from blood, taken in a trial of the OX40 agonist ivuxolimab. The sequence was obtained from an adult with an advanced solid tumor such as melanoma, head and neck, liver or kidney cancer. In nucleotide form, the sequence is TGTGCCAGTTCCAAGTCCGGGACAGGAGAAATATATGAAGCTTTCTTT. It codes for CASSKSGTGEIYEAFF.